Each of the 32 T cell receptor beta chains below was sequenced from the same sample in a study of human T cells and chemical hapten exposure. TCRdb re-called the RACE reads with MiXCR, one entry per CDR3 protein. The table lists around 160,000 distinct CDR3 sequences, more than 12% of them singletons. Indicated time point: patch test 1, 2 weeks after DPC sensitization. Documented treatment: therapeutic diphenylcyclopropenone sensitization with weekly scalp DPC. The starting material was whole blood, obtained in connection with sensitization to the hapten diphenylcyclopropenone (DPC). These receptors were obtained from a woman aged 25-40 years with alopecia areata. Some clones in this sample may be carry-over from other donors' samples.

This clonotype was recorded at least ten times. The rearrangement uses TRBV5-1 and TRBJ1-6, with TRBD1 as a possible D gene (6 bases). CDR1 SGHRS and CDR2 YFSETQ come from the germline V gene. The V end was cut by 8 bases, the J end by 7 bases, with 16 bases between. The CDR3 runs 14 residues. CDR3 sequence (DNA): TGCGCCAGTCGGGGGTCCGGGGGCAATTCACCCCTCCACTTT. Translating it yields CASRGSGGNSPLHF. The full variable domain, its missing parts supplied by reference TRBV5-1 and TRBJ1-6, is KAGVTQTPRYLIKTRGQQVTLSCSPISGHRSVSWYQQTPGQGLQFLFEYFSETQRNKGNFPGRFSGRQFSNSRSEMNVSTLELGDSALYLCASRGSGGNSPLHFGNGTRLTVT.

This clonotype was observed a handful of times. J is TRBJ1-1 and V is TRBV5-1; D is undetermined. CDR3 size: 16 residues. V shed 1 base and J shed 0 bases, with 13 bases lying between them. Germline loops: CDR1 SGHRS, CDR2 YFSETQ. DNA of the CDR3: TGCGCCAGCAGCTTGCATTTGGGCAAGCTGAACACTGAAGCTTTCTTT. Encoded protein: CASSLHLGKLNTEAFF.

This chain joins TRBV7-2 and TRBJ2-7, with 9 bases matching TRBD2. After removal of 7 bases from V and 3 bases from J, the junction contained 7 bases not matched to a gene. The germline V gene encodes CDR1 SGHTA and CDR2 FQGNSA. The CDR3 spans 14 residues. CDR3 amino acids: CASTLAGSLYEQYF. The DNA of the CDR3 is TGTGCCAGCACTCTAGCGGGATCCCTCTACGAGCAGTACTTC.

This clonotype appeared a few times. The genes are TRBV2 and TRBJ2-4; the D gene is possibly TRBD2 (6 bases). V lost 3 bases and J lost 0, with 15 bases in between. The CDR3 contains 17 residues. Germline V CDR1 and CDR2: SNHLY, FYNNEI. In DNA, the CDR3 is TGTGCCAGCAGTGAGGAGGCGGGACCACTAGCCAAAAACATTCAGTACTTC. Encoded protein: CASSEEAGPLAKNIQYF.

This clonotype was seen more than once but under ten times. The chain combines TRBV29-1 with TRBJ1-2; TRBD1 might be the D (5 bases). The CDR3 consists of 11 residues. Trimming cost V 5 bases and J 6 bases, with 10 bases left between them. Germline V lookup: CDR1 SQVTM, CDR2 ANQGSEA. The CDR3 DNA reads TGCAGCGTTCGGGACGGGAATGGCTACACCTTC. It codes for CSVRDGNGYTF.

The chain carries TRBV28 and TRBJ2-5; D might be TRBD2 (6 bases). The germline gives CDR1 MDHEN, CDR2 SYDVKM. Trimming took off 9 bases at V and 0 bases at J, with 14 bases between the two ends. This CDR3 contains 14 residues. CDR3 nucleotide sequence: TGTGCCAGTAGAGCCGGGACTTACCAAGAGACCCAGTACTTC. Its translation is CASRAGTYQETQYF.

This clonotype has a count of ten or more. The V and J genes are TRBV7-3 and TRBJ2-2; the match to TRBD1 covers 7 bases. Germline-derived CDR1 and CDR2 are SGHTA and FQGTGA. J was trimmed by 3 bases and V by 5 bases; bases with no gene match: 6. The CDR3 runs to 15 residues. In DNA, the CDR3 is TGTGCCAGCAGCCGTACAGGGGCAGACACCGGGGAGCTGTTTTTT. It yields the protein CASSRTGADTGELFF. The complete variable domain, with remaining parts taken from reference TRBV7-3 and TRBJ2-2, reads GAGVSQTPSNKVTEKGKYVELRCDPISGHTALYWYRQSLGQGPEFLIYFQGTGAADDSGLPNDRFFAVRPEGSVSTLKIQRTERGDSAVYLCASSRTGADTGELFFGEGSRLTVL.

The CDR3 sequence is CASSHPRGAGDSYNEQFF. The CDR3 nucleotides read TGTGCCAGCAGCCACCCCAGGGGGGCGGGAGACTCCTACAATGAGCAGTTCTTC. V gene TRBV4-2 combines with J gene TRBJ2-1; D tentatively reads TRBD1 or TRBD2 (7 bases each). CDR1 and CDR2 (germline): LGHNA, YNFKEQ. V lost 3 bases and J lost 0, with 18 bases in between. The CDR3 extends over 18 amino acids.

This clonotype turned up a few times. This chain joins TRBV19 and TRBJ2-1, with D maybe TRBD2 (7 bases). The germline CDR1 and CDR2 sequences are LNHDA and SQIVND (reference sequence). CDR3 size: 14 residues. Trimming pared 6 bases from V and 9 bases from J, leaving 18 bases between. The CDR3 region has the DNA TGTGCCAGTAGAGTCGTCGGGGGGCCCAGTGAGCAGTTCTTC. Residues: CASRVVGGPSEQFF. Using reference TRBV19 and TRBJ2-1 for the parts outside the CDR3, the full variable domain is DGGITQSPKYLFRKEGQNVTLSCEQNLNHDAMYWYRQDPGQGLRLIYYSQIVNDFQKGDIAEGYSVSREKKESFPLTVTSAQKNPTAFYLCASRVVGGPSEQFFGPGTRLTVL.

This clonotype showed up many times. The rearrangement uses TRBV20-1 and TRBJ2-3, with TRBD2 identical over 13 bases. The CDR3 sequence is 16 residues long. The germline V gene has CDR1 DFQATT and CDR2 SNEGSKA (reference sequence). The junction had 8 bases not matched to a gene; V was cut back by 3 bases and J by 5 bases. The DNA for the CDR3 is TGCAGTGCTAGCCCTGGACTAGCGGGAGTAGGAGATACGCAGTATTTT. This gives the protein CSASPGLAGVGDTQYF.

This chain uses TRBV30 with TRBJ2-5; D uncertain. Looked up from germline, CDR1 is GTSNPN and CDR2 is SVGIG (reference sequence). The ends were cut back, 4 bases at V and 5 bases at J, with 14 bases in the middle. This CDR3 comprises 13 residues. CDR3 loop: CAWIGQARETQYF. The CDR3 DNA reads as TGTGCCTGGATAGGGCAGGCCAGGGAGACCCAGTACTTC. The whole variable domain, remainder taken from reference TRBV30 and TRBJ2-5, is SQTIHQWPATLVQPVGSPLSLECTVEGTSNPNLYWYRQAAGRGLQLLFYSVGIGQISSEVPQNLSASRPQDRQFILSSKKLLLSDSGFYLCAWIGQARETQYFGPGTRLLVL.

This chain connects TRBV20-1 to TRBJ2-2; D call uncertain. The CDR3 has 15 amino acids. The V gene lost 0 bases and the J gene lost 2 bases, with 10 bases spanning the gap. Germline values: CDR1 DFQATT, CDR2 SNEGSKA (reference sequence). CDR3 region: CSARDLGYNTGELFF. CDR3 DNA: TGCAGTGCTAGAGATTTGGGGTACAACACCGGGGAGCTGTTTTTT.

The V and J genes are TRBV29-1 and TRBJ1-2, with D perhaps TRBD1 (6 bases). V lost 7 bases and J 3 bases, leaving 12 bases between the germline ends. The CDR3 totals 12 residues. Germline V lookup: CDR1 SQVTM, CDR2 ANQGSEA. The CDR3 DNA reads as TGCAGCGCCGAACAGGGCTACTATGGCTACACCTTC. Translation gives CSAEQGYYGYTF. Full variable domain (remainder filled in from reference TRBV29-1 and TRBJ1-2): SAVISQKPSRDICQRGTSLTIQCQVDSQVTMMFWYRQQPGQSLTLIATANQGSEATYESGFVIDKFPISRPNLTFSTLTVSNMSPEDSSIYLCSAEQGYYGYTFGSGTRLTVV.

This clonotype was recorded at least ten times. This chain connects TRBV5-1 to TRBJ2-7; 8 nucleotides align to TRBD2. This CDR3 is built from 17 residues. Germline V gene lookup returns CDR1 SGHRS and CDR2 YFSETQ. With 1 base clipped from V and 3 bases from J, the junction kept 12 bases outside the gene matches. In DNA form, the CDR3 reads TGCGCCAGCAGCTTGTGGGGTGGGAGCGGGAGAAACTACGAGCAGTACTTC. Translating it yields CASSLWGGSGRNYEQYF.

This clonotype was recorded a few times. The genes are TRBV20-1 and TRBJ2-3; possible D gene TRBD2, 5 bases. This CDR3 is 15 amino acids long. CDR1 and CDR2 (germline): DFQATT, SNEGSKA (reference sequence). Trimming pared 2 bases from V and 3 bases from J, leaving 15 bases between. The CDR3 region has the DNA TGCAGTGCTAGACTCGCGGCTAGAGGGACAGATACGCAGTATTTT. Translation: CSARLAARGTDTQYF.

V usage is TRBV20-1 and J usage is TRBJ2-1, with 10 positions matching TRBD2. V shed 5 bases, J shed 8 bases, and the junction held 12 bases outside the gene matches. The CDR3 extends over 15 amino acids. Germline V gene data show CDR1 as DFQATT and CDR2 as SNEGSKA (reference sequence). The CDR3 region is CSAPPSGGPLYEQFF. The CDR3 DNA reads as TGCAGTGCTCCTCCTAGCGGGGGCCCTTTGTATGAGCAGTTCTTC.

V and J are TRBV15 and TRBJ2-3; TRBD1 matches 9 bases. J gave up 3 bases and V 1 base, and 5 bases lay outside the gene matches. The CDR3 is 16 amino acids. The germline gives CDR1 LNHNV, CDR2 YYDKDF (reference sequence). The CDR3 region has the DNA TGTGCCACCAGCAGAGCTGGGACAGGGAGAACAGATACGCAGTATTTT. It specifies CATSRAGTGRTDTQYF.

This clonotype was picked up a small number of times. The V gene is TRBV18, the J gene TRBJ1-6; D gene unclear. V was cut by 2 bases and J by 4 bases, with 6 bases left in between. This CDR3 is built from 14 residues. The V gene's germline CDR1 is KGHSH and CDR2 LQKENI. The CDR3 is CASSPEGYNSPLHF. In DNA form, the CDR3 reads TGTGCCAGCTCACCAGAGGGATATAATTCACCCCTCCACTTT.

This clonotype was picked up many times. J is TRBJ2-7 and V is TRBV29-1; 7 positions match TRBD1. In germline, CDR1 is SQVTM, CDR2 ANQGSEA. The CDR3 has 12 amino acids. V was clipped by 4 bases and J by 2 bases; unmatched bases: 2. CDR3 protein: CSVGTGPYEQYF. The CDR3 coding sequence is TGCAGCGTTGGGACAGGCCCCTACGAGCAGTACTTC.

This clonotype has a count of ten or more. The gene calls are TRBV20-1 and TRBJ2-5, with D tentatively TRBD2 (6 bases). CDR1 is DFQATT, CDR2 SNEGSKA, per germline (reference sequence). V lost 1 base to trimming and J lost 3 bases, with 9 bases between them. The CDR3 spans 13 residues. CDR3 sequence reads: CSARVTGEETQYF. For the CDR3, the DNA is TGCAGTGCTAGAGTCACGGGAGAAGAGACCCAGTACTTC.

This clonotype was seen a handful of times. This sequence joins TRBV6-1 and TRBJ1-2; no firm D call. Germline V CDR1 and CDR2: MNHNS, SASEGT. Trimming left V 2 bases short and J 5 bases short, with 12 bases between. This CDR3 has 14 amino acids. The CDR3 sequence is CASSETPVVYGYTF. DNA of the CDR3: TGTGCCAGCAGTGAAACGCCGGTTGTTTATGGCTACACCTTC.

V gene TRBV29-1 combines with J gene TRBJ1-1; D possibly corresponds to TRBD1 (6 bases). Germline loops: CDR1 SQVTM, CDR2 ANQGSEA. The CDR3 has 14 amino acids. V lost 6 bases, J lost 7 bases, and 21 bases lay in between. CDR3 in DNA: TGCAGCGTGTACCCCGGGGGGCGTCGGGATGAAGCTTTCTTT. Protein product: CSVYPGGRRDEAFF.

The chain combines TRBV5-1 with TRBJ1-4; D is uncertain. V lost 7 bases to trimming and J lost 3 bases, with 7 bases between them. This CDR3 spans 12 amino acids. Germline V lookup: CDR1 SGHRS, CDR2 YFSETQ. In DNA form, the CDR3 reads TGCGCCAGCCGACTGGCTAATGAAAAACTGTTTTTT. Protein product: CASRLANEKLFF.

The genes are TRBV29-1 and TRBJ1-1; TRBD1 aligns across 7 bases. V lost 7 bases to trimming and J lost 1 base; unmatched junction nucleotides: 6. There are 13 residues in the CDR3. Germline loops: CDR1 SQVTM, CDR2 ANQGSEA. The CDR3 DNA follows: TGCAGCGGAGCGGGACAGTCGAACACTGAAGCTTTCTTT. It yields the protein CSGAGQSNTEAFF.

The chain recombines TRBV29-1 with TRBJ1-5; TRBD1 might be the D (6 bases). CDR3 length equals 13 residues. Trimming pared 7 bases from V and 2 bases from J, leaving 12 bases between. Germline CDR1 is SQVTM and CDR2 is ANQGSEA. The CDR3 DNA sequence: TGCAGCGCCGGATCAGGGGGCAATCAGCCCCAGCATTTT. Translated, it gives CSAGSGGNQPQHF.

This clonotype was seen ten or more times. This chain links TRBV28 with TRBJ2-7; 13 nucleotides match TRBD2. CDR1 MDHEN and CDR2 SYDVKM come from the germline V gene. The V and J ends lost 5 bases and 5 bases, in that order; junction bases with no gene match: 6. This CDR3 comprises 15 residues. CDR3 region: CASSLRTSGSNEQYF. The CDR3 coding sequence is TGTGCCAGCAGTCTCCGGACTAGCGGGAGCAACGAGCAGTACTTC.

This chain links TRBV4-3 with TRBJ1-4; possible D gene TRBD1, 5 bases. CDR3 length equals 16 residues. Germline V gene data show CDR1 as LGHNA and CDR2 as YSLEER. Trimming removed 0 bases from V and 7 bases from J, with 15 bases in between. The CDR3 loop is CASSQEGGTRGEKLFF. CDR3 nucleotides: TGCGCCAGCAGCCAAGAAGGAGGGACCAGAGGTGAAAAACTGTTTTTT.

This clonotype was seen repeatedly, ten times or more. The chain has TRBV19 and TRBJ2-5; the D gene could be TRBD1 or TRBD2 (5 bases each). The CDR3 length is 14 residues. V was clipped by 3 bases and J by 2 bases, with 10 bases between them. Germline loops: CDR1 LNHDA, CDR2 SQIVND (reference sequence). The chain's CDR3 is CASSIPGRQETQYF. The CDR3 DNA sequence: TGTGCCAGTAGTATCCCGGGACGGCAAGAGACCCAGTACTTC.

The V call is TRBV2, the J call TRBJ2-5; D ambiguous. Germline CDR1 reads SNHLY; CDR2 reads FYNNEI. The length of the CDR3 is 14 residues. V lost 4 bases, J lost 4 bases, and 13 bases lay in between. Here the CDR3 DNA reads TGTGCCAGCAGTGTTGAGACATCCCGAGAGACCCAGTACTTC. Amino acids: CASSVETSRETQYF.

This clonotype was detected a few times. The genes are TRBV27 and TRBJ1-5; 7 bases agree with TRBD1. Germline CDR1 reads MNHEY; CDR2 reads SMNVEV (reference sequence). CDR3 size: 15 residues. Unmatched junction bases numbered 6, after V lost 6 bases and J lost 1 base. The CDR3 region is CASSTDRESNQPQHF. Written as DNA, the CDR3 is TGTGCCAGCAGCACCGACAGGGAAAGCAATCAGCCCCAGCATTTT.

The chain carries TRBV4-2 and TRBJ1-5; tentative D call: TRBD1 (6 bases). CDR1 LGHNA and CDR2 YNFKEQ come from the germline V gene. V was clipped by 7 bases and J by 0 bases, with 13 bases between them. There are 15 residues in the CDR3. CDR3 sequence (DNA): TGTGCCAGCAACTTGAAACAGGGTAGCAATCAGCCCCAGCATTTT. Its translation is CASNLKQGSNQPQHF.

The CDR3 sequence: CSVEDNSNTEAFF. The CDR3 bases are TGCAGCGTTGAGGACAATTCGAACACTGAAGCTTTCTTT. The chain recombines TRBV29-1 with TRBJ1-1; maybe TRBD1 (5 bases). Germline V gene data show CDR1 as SQVTM and CDR2 as ANQGSEA. The length of the CDR3 is 13 residues. The ends were cut back, 3 bases at V and 1 base at J, with 9 bases in the middle. Complete variable domain (other parts from reference TRBV29-1 and TRBJ1-1): SAVISQKPSRDICQRGTSLTIQCQVDSQVTMMFWYRQQPGQSLTLIATANQGSEATYESGFVIDKFPISRPNLTFSTLTVSNMSPEDSSIYLCSVEDNSNTEAFFGQGTRLTVV.